The 14 T cell receptor beta chains reported below all come from one sample, sequenced in a study of identifying expanded T cells in peripheral blood (dated by TCRdb to about 2019). Library method: the immunoSEQ multiplex PCR assay. TCRdb mirrors the immuneACCESS table, restricted to in-frame sequences. Some clones are absent from its copies; in checked studies, under half trace to an unresolved V gene, and the reason for the others is unknown. Counted in this sample were about 85,000 clones; approximately 90% of them appeared once. Roughly 19% of the sample lies in the top ten. The sequencing sample was made of blood. The receptors were gathered from a person aged 18-70 years in good health.

The V gene is TRBV6-5, the J gene TRBJ2-2; D gene ambiguous. CDR3 length: 15 residues. The V gene's germline CDR1 is MNHEY and CDR2 SVGAGI. With 6 bases removed from V and 0 bases from J, the gap between germline ends came to 11 bases. CDR3 coding DNA: TGTGCCAGCAGGCCCCTTGCAGCGAACACCGGGGAGCTGTTTTTT. This codes for CASRPLAANTGELFF.

The CDR3 protein is CASSQDHRGPLYGYTF. For the CDR3, the DNA is TGCGCCAGCAGCCAAGATCACAGGGGACCGCTTTATGGCTACACCTTC. The V and J genes are TRBV4-3 and TRBJ1-2, with 7 bases that match TRBD1. The CDR3 runs 16 residues. The V segment lost 0 bases and the J segment 5 bases; nucleotides outside the gene matches: 9. CDR1 is LGHNA, CDR2 YSLEER, per germline.

The chain links TRBV29-1 to TRBJ1-2; a weak D match, TRBD1 (6 bases). CDR1 is SQVTM, CDR2 ANQGSEA, per germline. The CDR3 consists of 15 residues. V was cut by 4 bases and J by 8 bases, with 23 bases left in between. The CDR3 is CSVGSGGGLIGGYTF. CDR3 DNA: TGCAGCGTTGGGTCCGGGGGCGGTTTGATAGGAGGCTACACCTTC.

This chain joins TRBV19 and TRBJ2-7, with 7 bases matching TRBD2. With 10 bases clipped from V and 2 bases from J, the junction kept 8 bases outside the gene matches. This CDR3 is built from 13 residues. CDR1 LNHDA and CDR2 SQIVND come from the germline V gene (reference sequence). CDR3 coding DNA: TGTGCCACCTCCATACGGGGGGCCTACGAGCAGTACTTC. Amino acids: CATSIRGAYEQYF.

The chain links TRBV12-2 to TRBJ2-7. TRBV12-2 is labeled a pseudogene. The CDR3 is 17 residues long. CDR3 sequence reads: CASRLAPHGMFSYEQYF. In nucleotides, the CDR3 is TGTGCAAGTCGCTTAGCGCCCCACGGCATGTTCTCCTACGAGCAGTACTTC.

This clone has more than one count but fewer than ten. The V call is TRBV6-1, the J call TRBJ1-3, with unresolved D. Germline assignment: CDR1 MNHNS and CDR2 SASEGT. There are 13 residues in the CDR3. V was clipped by 7 bases and J by 4 bases, with 11 bases between them. Written as DNA, the CDR3 is TGTGCCAGCATTTGGGAGTACGGAAACACCATATATTTT. It is translated as CASIWEYGNTIYF.

The chain employs TRBV28 and TRBJ2-7, with 8 bases identical to TRBD1. The CDR3 is made up of 15 amino acids. Germline-derived CDR1 and CDR2 are MDHEN and SYDVKM. Trimming removed 4 bases from V and 1 base from J; junction bases left unmatched: 6. CDR3 protein: CASSYTGTGSYEQYF. In DNA, the CDR3 is TGTGCCAGCAGTTACACGGGGACAGGTTCCTACGAGCAGTACTTC.

The sample holds one count of this clone. The CDR3, as DNA: TGTGCCATCAGTGACCCACGGACAGGGTCTAATGAAAAACTGTTTTTT. Translation gives CAISDPRTGSNEKLFF. The V and J genes are TRBV10-3 and TRBJ1-4; 8 bases are shared with TRBD1. Germline V gene data show CDR1 as ENHRY and CDR2 as SYGVKD. Losses at the gene ends were 3 bases for V and 3 bases for J; bases not matched to a gene: 6. This CDR3 spans 16 amino acids.

The genes are TRBV19 and TRBJ1-5; D perhaps matches TRBD1 (6 bases). V lost 5 bases and J lost 4, with 15 bases in between. The CDR3 extends over 15 amino acids. The germline CDR1 and CDR2 sequences are LNHDA and SQIVND (reference sequence). The DNA of the CDR3 is TGTGCCAGTAGTGGGAGGACAGAATATAATCAGCCCCAGCATTTT. This gives the protein CASSGRTEYNQPQHF.

This clone was detected only once. This chain uses TRBV4-1 with TRBJ1-1; 10 bases are a match to TRBD1. V gave up 2 bases and J gave up 1 base; unmatched junction bases: 4. CDR1 is MGHRA, CDR2 YSYEKL, per germline. The CDR3 is made up of 16 amino acids. CDR3 sequence (DNA): TGCGCCAGCAGCCAATGGACAGGGGGAGGGAACACTGAAGCTTTCTTT. Translating it yields CASSQWTGGGNTEAFF.

This clone was picked up one time. The CDR3 DNA follows: TGTGCCAGCAGCGAGAAAGGACTAGTCGGCAATGAGCAGTTCTTC. Translation gives CASSEKGLVGNEQFF. The V gene is TRBV5-4, the J gene TRBJ2-1; 7 bases fit TRBD2. J lost 6 bases, V lost 4 bases, and 10 bases had no gene match. CDR3 length: 15 residues. Per the germline V gene, CDR1 is SGHNT and CDR2 is YYREEE (reference sequence).

As DNA, the CDR3 is TGTGCCAGCAGAGGTCAGGGGTCGAGTGAAGCTTTCTTT. Protein sequence: CASRGQGSSEAFF. The chain employs TRBV6-5 and TRBJ1-1, with D perhaps matching TRBD1 (6 bases). This CDR3 comprises 13 residues. V shed 6 bases and J shed 7 bases, with 15 bases lying between them. Germline V gene lookup returns CDR1 MNHEY and CDR2 SVGAGI.

The V gene is TRBV10-3, the J gene TRBJ2-7; 9 bases are a match to TRBD2. Losses at the gene ends were 7 bases for V and 5 bases for J; bases not matched to a gene: 3. Germline V gives CDR1 ENHRY, CDR2 SYGVKD. The CDR3 totals 12 residues. Here the CDR3 reads CAIKPSGDEQYF. In nucleotides, the CDR3 is TGTGCCATCAAGCCTAGCGGGGACGAGCAGTACTTC.

The gene calls are TRBV10-1 and TRBJ1-1; D is undetermined. The germline CDR1 and CDR2 sequences are WNHNN and SYGVQD (reference sequence). The CDR3 extends over 12 amino acids. The V and J ends lost 3 bases and 5 bases respectively, with 7 bases between them. CDR3 nucleotide sequence: TGCGCCAGCAGTGAATGGGGAACTGAAGCTTTCTTT. It yields the protein CASSEWGTEAFF.